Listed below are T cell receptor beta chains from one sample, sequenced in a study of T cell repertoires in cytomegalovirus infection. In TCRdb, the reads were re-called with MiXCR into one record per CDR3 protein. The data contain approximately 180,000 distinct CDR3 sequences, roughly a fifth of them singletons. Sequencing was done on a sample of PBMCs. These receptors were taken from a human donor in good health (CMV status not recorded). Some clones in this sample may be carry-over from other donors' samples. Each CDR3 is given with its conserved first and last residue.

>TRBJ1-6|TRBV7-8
CASSLTGWGSPLHF
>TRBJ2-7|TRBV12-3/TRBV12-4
CASSFANEQYF
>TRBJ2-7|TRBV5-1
CASSWEPIKAYEQYF
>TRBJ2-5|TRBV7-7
CASSVTPSAGGGETQYF
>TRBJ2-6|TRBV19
CASSSRDRAISGANVLTF
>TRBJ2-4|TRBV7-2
CASSLGGRYKNIQYF
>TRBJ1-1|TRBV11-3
CASSDSPYTEAFF
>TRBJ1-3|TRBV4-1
CASSQDERTGNTIYF
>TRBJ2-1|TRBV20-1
CSAEPLAGGGNEQFF
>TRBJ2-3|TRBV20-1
CSARGLAADTQYF
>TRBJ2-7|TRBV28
CASSPRTSGPYEQYF
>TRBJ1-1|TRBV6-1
CASRSTTGGGRVTEAFF
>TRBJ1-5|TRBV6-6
CASSYQGRGLSNQPQHF
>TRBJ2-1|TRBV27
CASSLAAGVDYNEQFF
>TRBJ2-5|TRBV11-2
CASSSGLGETQYF
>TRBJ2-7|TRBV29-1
CSVLGTGTSYEQYF
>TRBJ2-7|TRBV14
CASSQDPGQGSSEQYF
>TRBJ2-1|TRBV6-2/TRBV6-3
CASGIGGLGEQFF
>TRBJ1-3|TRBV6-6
CASSYIGASNSGNTIYF
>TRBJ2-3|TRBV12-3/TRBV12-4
CASSLGVDTQYF
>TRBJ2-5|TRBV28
CATQGPGRETQYF
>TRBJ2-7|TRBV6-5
CASSLNEQYF
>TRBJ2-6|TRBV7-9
CASSRTGFGANVLTF
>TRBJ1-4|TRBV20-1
CSARAIQGEEEKLFF
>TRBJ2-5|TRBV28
CASTSRAGGPGETQYF
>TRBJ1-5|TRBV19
CASSDVAPGNQPQHF
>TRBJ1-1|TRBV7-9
CASSYQDRGNTEAFF
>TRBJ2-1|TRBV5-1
CASSLANQNGEQFF
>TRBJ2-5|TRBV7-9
CASNADQETQYF
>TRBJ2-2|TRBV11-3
CATSLGQAGNTGELFF
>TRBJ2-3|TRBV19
CASSIGGSRDTQYF
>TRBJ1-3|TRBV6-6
CASRQGFSGNTIYF
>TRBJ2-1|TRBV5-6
CASSRAERTFNEQFF
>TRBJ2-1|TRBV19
CASTRLAGVSGVNEQFF
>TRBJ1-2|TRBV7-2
CASSPDRGYGYTF
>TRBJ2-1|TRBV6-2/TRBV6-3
CASSYGTSGRVHEQFF
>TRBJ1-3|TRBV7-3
CASSLQPTGSGNTIYF
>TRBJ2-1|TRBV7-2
CASSTSIGVNEQFF
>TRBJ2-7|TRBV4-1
CASSLKRAGRADWDEQYF
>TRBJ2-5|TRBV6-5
CASSYRGAQYF
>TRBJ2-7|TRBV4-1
CASSQGLAGGYEQYF
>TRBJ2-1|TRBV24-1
CATSDPTSGRDLEQFF
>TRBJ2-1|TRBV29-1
CSVAKGLAGNNEQFF
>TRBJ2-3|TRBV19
CATRGLAGGNTDTQYF
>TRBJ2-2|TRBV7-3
CASSLTSGMVNTGELFF
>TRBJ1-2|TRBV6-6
CASSYSRDYGYTF
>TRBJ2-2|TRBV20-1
CSARGGELFF
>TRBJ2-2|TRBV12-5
CASGLGDTAGGELFF
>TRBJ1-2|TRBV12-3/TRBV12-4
CASSPRDLLHF
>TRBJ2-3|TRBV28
CASSGAYTQYF
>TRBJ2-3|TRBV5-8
CASSPGLAGDVDTQYF
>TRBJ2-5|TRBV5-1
CASSLGPGLEGTQYF
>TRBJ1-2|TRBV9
CASSAGGPGGYTF
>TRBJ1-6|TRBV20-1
CSARASGFNSPLHF
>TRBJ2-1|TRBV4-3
CASSQEEGNEQFF
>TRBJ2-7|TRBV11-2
CASSLDRARDEQYF
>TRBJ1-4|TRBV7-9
CASHLAAGTGSEKLFF
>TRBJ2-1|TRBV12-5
CASGLVKGSPYNEQFF
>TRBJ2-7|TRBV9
CASSLASEPYEQYF